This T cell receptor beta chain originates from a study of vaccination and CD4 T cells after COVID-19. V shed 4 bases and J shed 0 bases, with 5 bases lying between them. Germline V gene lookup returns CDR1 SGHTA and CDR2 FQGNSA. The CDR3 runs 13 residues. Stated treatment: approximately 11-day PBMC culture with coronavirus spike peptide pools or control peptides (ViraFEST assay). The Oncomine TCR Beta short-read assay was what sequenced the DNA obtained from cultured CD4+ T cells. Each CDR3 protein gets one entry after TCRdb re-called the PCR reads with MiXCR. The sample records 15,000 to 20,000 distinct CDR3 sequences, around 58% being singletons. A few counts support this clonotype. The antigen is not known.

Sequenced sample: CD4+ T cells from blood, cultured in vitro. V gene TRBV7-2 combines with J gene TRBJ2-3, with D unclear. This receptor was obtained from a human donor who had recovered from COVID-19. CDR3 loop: CASSYLSTDTQYF. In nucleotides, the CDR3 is TGTGCCAGCAGCTACCTAAGCACAGATACGCAGTATTTT.